Listed below are T cell receptor beta chains from one sample, sequenced in a study of blood T cell repertoires in COVID-19. Repertoires were generated with immunoSEQ multiplex PCR, while TCRdb's copy carries only in-frame clones and drops some. The table shows under 150,000 clones, with almost 80% occurring only once. Sequencing input: peripheral blood. Every receptor here comes from a human donor in a cohort sampled during active COVID-19. The CDR3 runs from the conserved cysteine through the conserved F or W. Each record gives: J gene, clone size, CDR3 length, D gene, V gene, CDR3 protein, CDR3 DNA. D genes are given only for firm matches. The size field is filled for only some rows; it gives once, few, many or a size class.

TRBJ1-1 NA 15 NA TRBV3-1/TRBV3-2 CASTPKGLVATEAFF TGTGCCAGCACCCCCAAGGGGCTAGTGGCCACTGAAGCTTTCTTT
TRBJ2-5 NA 18 TRBD1 TRBV30 CAWKSSRGHFSVRETQYF TGTGCCTGGAAATCTAGCAGGGGGCATTTCAGTGTGAGGGAGACCCAGTACTTC
TRBJ1-2 NA 16 NA TRBV19 CASTWRDRTAGYGYTF TGTGCCAGTACTTGGAGGGATCGGACGGCGGGCTATGGCTACACCTTC
TRBJ2-3 NA 15 TRBD1 TRBV5-1 CASSLGQGGGDTQYF TGCGCCAGCAGCTTAGGACAGGGGGGTGGAGATACGCAGTATTTT
TRBJ2-5 NA 16 TRBD1 TRBV5-4 CASSLNAGTGRETQYF TGTGCCAGCAGCTTGAATGCTGGGACAGGGCGAGAGACCCAGTACTTC
TRBJ2-2 NA 14 NA TRBV19 CASLRASRPGELFF TGTGCCAGTCTTCGGGCTAGCAGGCCCGGGGAGCTGTTTTTT
TRBJ1-1 NA 15 TRBD1 TRBV6-5 CASRAGTAKNTEAFF TGTGCCAGCAGAGCCGGGACAGCCAAGAACACTGAAGCTTTCTTT
TRBJ1-2 NA 12 NA TRBV7-8 CASSLENYGYTF TGTGCCAGCAGCCTCGAGAACTATGGCTACACCTTC
TRBJ2-7 once 15 TRBD1 TRBV23-1 CASSDLGTGIYEQYF TGCGCCAGCAGTGACCTAGGGACAGGGATTTACGAGCAGTACTTC
TRBJ2-7 NA 13 TRBD2 TRBV9 CASSANAGGGQYF TGTGCCAGCAGCGCCAACGCGGGGGGTGGGCAGTACTTC
TRBJ2-7 NA 15 TRBD2 TRBV7-8 CASSSTSGGGYEQYF TGTGCCAGCAGCTCTACTAGCGGGGGGGGATACGAGCAGTACTTC
TRBJ1-1 NA 15 NA TRBV7-9 CASSFQGGAGTEAFF TGTGCCAGCAGCTTTCAGGGAGGAGCGGGGACTGAAGCTTTCTTT
TRBJ1-1 few 13 TRBD1 TRBV12-3/TRBV12-4 CASSLTGRTEAFF TGTGCCAGCAGCCTGACAGGGAGAACTGAAGCTTTCTTT
TRBJ2-5 NA 16 TRBD2 TRBV2 CASSDGVVAGAETQYF TGTGCCAGCAGTGATGGTGTGGTAGCGGGAGCGGAGACCCAGTACTTC
TRBJ2-1 once 14 TRBD1 TRBV5-6 CASSSTGITHEQFF TGTGCCAGCAGCTCGACAGGGATTACGCATGAGCAGTTCTTC
TRBJ2-5 NA 14 TRBD1 TRBV9 CASSVGQGTETQYF TGTGCCAGCAGCGTAGGACAGGGAACGGAGACCCAGTACTTC
TRBJ2-3 NA 17 TRBD1 TRBV10-3 CAISDHSRTGGEDTQYF TGTGCCATCAGTGACCACTCGAGGACAGGGGGCGAAGATACGCAGTATTTT
TRBJ1-5 NA 14 NA TRBV7-2 CASSLPGGYQPQHF TGTGCCAGCAGCTTACCGGGGGGATATCAGCCCCAGCATTTT
TRBJ2-5 many 14 TRBD1 TRBV28 CASIPQGGQETQYF TGTGCCAGCATTCCACAGGGGGGTCAAGAGACCCAGTACTTC
TRBJ2-7 NA 15 TRBD1 TRBV4-1 CASSLQPTGNNEQYF TGCGCCAGCAGCCTCCAACCGACAGGGAATAACGAGCAGTACTTC
TRBJ2-1 NA 15 NA TRBV9 CASSVGSATYNEQFF TGTGCCAGCAGCGTAGGTAGCGCCACCTACAATGAGCAGTTCTTC
TRBJ1-1 NA 15 NA TRBV7-6 CASSLTIGGVTEAFF TGTGCCAGCAGCCTTACCATTGGCGGGGTCACTGAAGCTTTCTTT
TRBJ1-6 NA 14 TRBD1 TRBV27 CASSLGGDRRTLHF TGTGCCAGCAGTTTAGGGGGGGACAGGAGGACCCTCCACTTT
TRBJ1-1 NA 15 TRBD1 TRBV6-5 CASRKRTGVYTEAFF TGTGCCAGCAGGAAGCGGACAGGGGTGTACACTGAAGCTTTCTTT
TRBJ1-1 NA 11 TRBD1 TRBV14 CASSYRQRTGF TGTGCCAGCAGCTACAGACAAAGGACAGGGTTT
TRBJ1-5 NA 15 NA TRBV30 CAWSGGPYSNQPQHF TGTGCCTGGAGTGGAGGGCCCTATAGCAATCAGCCCCAGCATTTT
TRBJ1-1 NA 14 TRBD1 TRBV6-5 CASSRQGANTEAFF TGTGCCAGCAGTCGACAGGGGGCGAACACTGAAGCTTTCTTT
TRBJ2-1 NA 14 TRBD2 TRBV4-2 CASSPGTRGYEQFF TGTGCCAGCAGCCCCGGGACTAGAGGCTATGAGCAGTTCTTC
TRBJ1-5 many 14 NA TRBV18 CASSPTGRYQPQHF TGTGCCAGCTCACCTACAGGGAGATATCAGCCCCAGCATTTT
TRBJ2-3 NA 17 NA TRBV7-8 CASSTPPGAFGTDTQYF TGTGCCAGCAGCACACCACCCGGAGCGTTTGGCACAGATACGCAGTATTTT
TRBJ1-2 NA 13 NA TRBV10-3 CASSEQGWYGYTF TGTGCCTCGAGCGAACAGGGATGGTATGGCTACACCTTC
TRBJ2-1 NA 12 TRBD1 TRBV2 CASSSLTGGQFF TGTGCCAGCAGTTCTCTGACAGGGGGGCAGTTCTTC
TRBJ2-7 NA 14 TRBD2 TRBV6-2/TRBV6-3 CASRPSGRAYEQYF TGTGCCAGCAGACCTAGCGGGAGGGCTTACGAGCAGTACTTC
TRBJ2-2 once 19 TRBD2 TRBV18 CASSPTPGLAGANTGELFF TGTGCCAGCTCACCAACACCGGGACTAGCGGGGGCGAACACCGGGGAGCTGTTTTTT
TRBJ2-3 NA 15 NA TRBV7-2 CASTADWTDADTQYF TGTGCCAGCACCGCAGACTGGACAGACGCAGATACGCAGTATTTT
TRBJ1-6 NA 14 NA TRBV2 CASTTEGVNSPLHF TGTGCCAGCACCACCGAGGGAGTCAATTCACCCCTCCACTTT
TRBJ2-3 NA 17 TRBD2 TRBV6-2/TRBV6-3 CASSYSMGLAGGDTQYF TGTGCCAGCAGTTACTCGATGGGACTAGCGGGGGGAGATACGCAGTATTTT
TRBJ1-5 NA 14 NA TRBV20-1 CSASSGLPNQPQHF TGCAGTGCTAGTTCGGGACTCCCGAATCAGCCCCAGCATTTT
TRBJ2-7 NA 11 NA TRBV20-1 CSVERRKEQYF TGCAGTGTCGAGCGGCGTAAGGAGCAGTACTTC
TRBJ1-2 once 14 NA TRBV3-1/TRBV3-2 CASSHKGGNYGYTF TGTGCCAGCAGCCATAAGGGGGGGAACTATGGCTACACCTTC
TRBJ2-3 NA 12 NA TRBV19 CASSQSTDTQYF TGTGCCAGTAGTCAAAGCACAGATACGCAGTATTTT